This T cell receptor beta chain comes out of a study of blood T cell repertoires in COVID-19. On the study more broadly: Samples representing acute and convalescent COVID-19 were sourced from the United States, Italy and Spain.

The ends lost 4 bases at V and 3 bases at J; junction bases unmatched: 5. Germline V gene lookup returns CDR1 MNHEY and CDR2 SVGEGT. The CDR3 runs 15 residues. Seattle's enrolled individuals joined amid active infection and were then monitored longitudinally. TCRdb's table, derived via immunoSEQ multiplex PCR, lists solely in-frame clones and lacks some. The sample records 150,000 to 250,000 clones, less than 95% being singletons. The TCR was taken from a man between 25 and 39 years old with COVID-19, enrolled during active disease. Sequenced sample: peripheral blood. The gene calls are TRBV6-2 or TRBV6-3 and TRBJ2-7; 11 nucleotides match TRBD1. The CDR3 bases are TGTGCCAGCAGTTGGATGGACAGGGGGCTCTACGAGCAGTACTTC. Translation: CASSWMDRGLYEQYF.